These 20 T cell receptor beta chains originate from one sample sequenced in a study of blood T cell repertoires in COVID-19. Assay: immunoSEQ multiplex PCR; the TCRdb copy retains only in-frame clones and omits some. Here the sample spans more than 450,000 clones, around 90% being singletons. The source material was PBMCs or T cells enriched from blood (not recorded which). The source of these receptors is a woman aged 18-29 years who had recovered from COVID-19.

The chain has TRBV15 and TRBJ1-5; 9 positions match TRBD1. Germline V lookup: CDR1 LNHNV, CDR2 YYDKDF (reference sequence). The CDR3 runs 17 residues. V shed 2 bases, J shed 7 bases, and the junction held 12 bases outside the gene matches. The CDR3 DNA is TGTGCCACCAGCAGACACCACGGACAGGGGCCGGGGCAGCCCCAGCATTTT. Its translation: CATSRHHGQGPGQPQHF.

Concerning this clone itself: Other DNA sequences from this sample encode an identical CDR3 as well. This chain uses TRBV18 with TRBJ1-5; the D gene is possibly TRBD1 (6 bases). CDR1 and CDR2 (germline): KGHSH, LQKENI. Trimming left V 2 bases short and J 5 bases short, with 10 bases between. CDR3 length equals 14 residues. CDR3 sequence: CASSPDRSYQPQHF. The CDR3, as DNA: TGTGCCAGCTCACCAGACAGGAGCTATCAGCCCCAGCATTTT.

Remarks on this clone: In the same sample, other DNA sequences code for this CDR3. This chain connects TRBV7-2 to TRBJ1-4; no clear D. This CDR3 contains 14 residues. Germline lookup yields CDR1 SGHTA and CDR2 FQGNSA. The V end lost 5 bases, the J end lost 0 bases, and 7 bases lay between the germline ends. CDR3 loop: CASSPGSTNEKLFF. In DNA form, the CDR3 reads TGTGCCAGCAGCCCAGGTTCAACTAATGAAAAACTGTTTTTT. Using reference TRBV7-2 and TRBJ1-4 for the parts outside the CDR3, the full variable domain is GAGVSQSPSNKVTEKGKDVELRCDPISGHTALYWYRQSLGQGLEFLIYFQGNSAPDKSGLPSDRFSAERTGGSVSTLTIQRTQQEDSAVYLCASSPGSTNEKLFFGSGTQLSVL.

The rearrangement uses TRBV7-2 and TRBJ2-7; D unclear. V lost 2 bases to trimming and J lost 6 bases, with 8 bases between them. In germline, CDR1 is SGHTA, CDR2 FQGNSA. The CDR3 is made up of 12 amino acids. CDR3 DNA sequence: TGTGCCAGCAGCTTATATTTCGGCGAGCAGTACTTC. The encoded protein is CASSLYFGEQYF.

The rearrangement links TRBV2 to TRBJ1-2; D is unresolved. The germline V gene encodes CDR1 SNHLY and CDR2 FYNNEI. This CDR3 contains 15 residues. V was shortened by 2 bases and J by 4 bases, with 14 bases between the two germline ends. This CDR3 reads CASSEKAQLGYGYTF. The CDR3 DNA follows: TGTGCCAGCAGTGAAAAGGCACAGCTGGGCTATGGCTACACCTTC.

V and J are TRBV20-1 and TRBJ2-1; no clear D gene. Trimming pared 3 bases from V and 9 bases from J, leaving 12 bases between. This CDR3 is 12 amino acids long. Germline CDR1 DFQATT, CDR2 SNEGSKA (reference sequence). The chain's CDR3 is CSASLFSGEQFF. The CDR3 region has the DNA TGCAGTGCTAGTCTATTTTCGGGTGAGCAGTTCTTC.

The genes are TRBV24-1 and TRBJ1-5, with D perhaps matching TRBD1 (5 bases). The CDR3 runs 14 residues. Germline CDR1 is KGHDR and CDR2 is SFDVKD. Trimming left V 5 bases short and J 3 bases short, with 10 bases between. CDR3 sequence (DNA): TGTGCCACCAGTGTGAGTGGGGCCAATCAGCCCCAGCATTTT. Translation gives CATSVSGANQPQHF.

This CDR3 is CASRTGADYGYTF. The CDR3 DNA reads TGTGCCAGCAGAACAGGGGCCGACTATGGCTACACCTTC. The rearrangement uses TRBV28 and TRBJ1-2, with 7 positions matching TRBD1. Germline V gene lookup returns CDR1 MDHEN and CDR2 SYDVKM. The CDR3 is 13 residues long. J lost 3 bases, V lost 6 bases, and 4 bases had no gene match.

V gene TRBV3-1 (or the pseudogene TRBV3-2) combines with J gene TRBJ1-1; the D is unclear. The CDR3 length is 14 residues. Germline values: CDR1 LGHDT, CDR2 YNNKEL (reference sequence). V was trimmed by 0 bases and J by 0 bases, leaving 5 bases between them. This chain's CDR3 is CASSQDTLNTEAFF. Here the CDR3 DNA reads TGTGCCAGCAGCCAAGACACTTTGAACACTGAAGCTTTCTTT.

The rearrangement links TRBV13 to TRBJ2-7, with D possibly being TRBD2 (5 bases). V lost 0 bases to trimming and J lost 3 bases, with 9 bases between them. The CDR3 is 14 residues long. The V gene's germline CDR1 is PRHDT and CDR2 FYEKMQ (reference sequence). CDR3 in DNA: TGTGCCAGCAGCTTAGGGGAGGATGACTACGAGCAGTACTTC. Translated, it gives CASSLGEDDYEQYF.

This clone was seen more than once but under ten times. The gene calls are TRBV10-3 and TRBJ1-1; 9 bases fit TRBD1. The germline gives CDR1 ENHRY, CDR2 SYGVKD. The CDR3 consists of 14 residues. Unmatched junction bases numbered 5, after V lost 8 bases and J lost 1 base. The CDR3 coding sequence is TGTGCCATCCAAAAGACAGGGGGGAACACTGAAGCTTTCTTT. Encoded protein: CAIQKTGGNTEAFF.

V is TRBV7-8 and J is TRBJ1-1; 9 bases are shared with TRBD1. Germline V gives CDR1 SGHVS, CDR2 FQNEAQ. Trimming took 1 base from V and 3 from J; bases not matched to a gene: 9. The CDR3 is made up of 17 amino acids. The CDR3 reads CASSLVPGQGRDTEAFF. CDR3 bases: TGTGCCAGCAGCTTAGTCCCGGGACAGGGTAGGGACACTGAAGCTTTCTTT.

The chain employs TRBV5-8 and TRBJ1-5; 8 nucleotides match TRBD1. The germline V gene has CDR1 SGHTS and CDR2 YDEGEE. This CDR3 is 14 amino acids long. V lost 1 base, J lost 9 bases, and 6 bases stayed unmatched. The CDR3 bases are TGTGCCAGCAGCTTGAGCCTTACAGGGGGGCCCCAGCATTTT. Its translation is CASSLSLTGGPQHF.

The chain links TRBV5-1 to TRBJ1-2; D is undetermined. CDR3 size: 15 residues. Per the germline V gene, CDR1 is SGHRS and CDR2 is YFSETQ. The germline V and J ends were trimmed by 4 bases and 4 bases, with 17 bases remaining between them. The CDR3 loop reads CASSPGRILSYGYTF. CDR3 nucleotide sequence: TGCGCCAGCAGCCCCGGCAGGATACTGTCCTATGGCTACACCTTC.

As for this clone: Other DNA sequences within the sample encode an identical CDR3. This chain uses TRBV27 with TRBJ1-1; TRBD1 is a possible D gene (5 bases). Trimming pared 3 bases from V and 4 bases from J, leaving 9 bases between. The CDR3 loop spans 13 amino acids. The V gene's germline CDR1 is MNHEY and CDR2 SMNVEV (reference sequence). CDR3 residues: CASSFGGGTEAFF. For the CDR3, the DNA is TGTGCCAGCAGTTTTGGGGGGGGCACTGAAGCTTTCTTT.

The V gene is TRBV2, the J gene TRBJ2-3, with D possibly matching TRBD2 (6 bases). Trimming took off 6 bases at V and 4 bases at J, with 14 bases between the two ends. Germline lookup yields CDR1 SNHLY and CDR2 FYNNEI. The CDR3 loop spans 14 amino acids. The CDR3 nucleotides read TGTGCCAGCAGCGTAGCGGTAGGAGCAGATACGCAGTATTTT. This codes for CASSVAVGADTQYF.

The chain couples TRBV28 to TRBJ2-2; TRBD1 aligns across 7 bases. Germline V gene lookup returns CDR1 MDHEN and CDR2 SYDVKM. This CDR3 has 15 amino acids. V lost 2 bases and J lost 0; bases outside the gene matches: 0. The CDR3 sequence is CASSLRGPNTGELFF. In nucleotides, the CDR3 is TGTGCCAGCAGTTTAAGGGGGCCGAACACCGGGGAGCTGTTTTTT.

The chain carries TRBV5-1 and TRBJ1-1; D is unclear. The germline gives CDR1 SGHRS, CDR2 YFSETQ. This CDR3 is built from 14 residues. V lost 2 bases and J lost 3, with 11 bases in between. CDR3 DNA sequence: TGCGCCAGCAGCTTATATCCCCAGGACACTGAAGCTTTCTTT. This gives the protein CASSLYPQDTEAFF.

CDR3 DNA sequence: TGTGCCAGCAGTGAAGTGAGAGAGGATTCACCCCTCCACTTT. This codes for CASSEVREDSPLHF. The genes are TRBV6-1 and TRBJ1-6; D not resolved. The germline V gene has CDR1 MNHNS and CDR2 SASEGT. The length of the CDR3 is 14 residues. Deletions cut 1 base from V and 8 bases from J, with 9 bases between.

The chain combines TRBV19 with TRBJ1-6, with D possibly TRBD1 on 6 matching bases. Trimming took off 3 bases at V and 9 bases at J, with 21 bases between the two ends. Germline V gene sequence: CDR1 LNHDA, CDR2 SQIVND (reference sequence). The length of the CDR3 is 17 residues. The CDR3 region has the DNA TGTGCCAGTAGTATCGTCCGCCTTTGGGGAGGGGGTTCACCCCTCCACTTT. This sequence encodes CASSIVRLWGGGSPLHF.